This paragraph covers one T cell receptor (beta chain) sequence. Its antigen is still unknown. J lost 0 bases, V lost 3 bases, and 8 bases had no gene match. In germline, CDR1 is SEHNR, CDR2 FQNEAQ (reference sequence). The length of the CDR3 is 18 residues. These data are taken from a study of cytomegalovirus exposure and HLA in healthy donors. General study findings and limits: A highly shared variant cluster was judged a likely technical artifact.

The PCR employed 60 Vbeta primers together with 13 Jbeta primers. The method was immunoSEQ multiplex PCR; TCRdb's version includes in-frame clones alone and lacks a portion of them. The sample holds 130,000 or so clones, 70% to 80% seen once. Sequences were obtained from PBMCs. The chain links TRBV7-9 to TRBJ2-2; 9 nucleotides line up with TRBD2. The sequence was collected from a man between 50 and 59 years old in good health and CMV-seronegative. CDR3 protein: CASSFAGSGRTNTGELFF. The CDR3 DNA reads TGTGCCAGCAGCTTTGCGGGTAGCGGGAGAACGAACACCGGGGAGCTGTTTTTT.